The 13 T cell receptor beta chains below were found in one sample sequenced in a study of T cell clones after liver transplantation. TCRdb's copy holds only in-frame clones and misses some; the assay was immunoSEQ multiplex PCR. The sample has under 90,000 clones; about four fifths are singletons. The sample in question was CD4+ T cells from blood, obtained before liver transplant. The origin of the receptors is a human donor who received a liver transplant.

The chain combines TRBV15 with TRBJ2-7, with a possible D match to TRBD1 (6 bases). V lost 2 bases to trimming and J lost 0 bases, with 20 bases between them. Germline assignment: CDR1 LNHNV and CDR2 YYDKDF (reference sequence). CDR3 length: 18 amino acids. CDR3 nucleotides: TGTGCCACCAGCAGACCGACAGGCCGGGGACACAGCTCCTACGAGCAGTACTTC. Its protein product is CATSRPTGRGHSSYEQYF.

The chain has TRBV12-5 and TRBJ1-2; 10 nucleotides align to TRBD1. CDR1 LGHNT and CDR2 FRNRAP come from the germline V gene. Trimming at V came to 2 bases and at J to 9 bases, leaving 9 bases not matched to a gene. The CDR3 runs to 15 residues. CDR3 coding DNA: TGTGCTAGTGGTTTGTATGACAGGGGGCTCGGTAGCTACACCTTC. Residues: CASGLYDRGLGSYTF.

The V call is TRBV15, the J call TRBJ2-3, with TRBD1 matching over 7 bases. With 2 bases clipped from V and 6 bases from J, the junction kept 5 bases outside the gene matches. The CDR3 has 14 amino acids. Germline V gene sequence: CDR1 LNHNV, CDR2 YYDKDF (reference sequence). The DNA of the CDR3 is TGTGCCACCAGCAGACGGACAGGTGGGGATACGCAGTATTTT. This sequence encodes CATSRRTGGDTQYF.

The genes are TRBV2 and TRBJ2-7, with 8 bases lining up with TRBD2. This CDR3 has 16 amino acids. Germline CDR1 and CDR2: SNHLY and FYNNEI. V lost 7 bases and J lost 0; bases outside the gene matches: 11. CDR3 DNA: TGTGCCAGCACGGAGACTAGCGCTCTCCGCTCCTACGAGCAGTACTTC. Protein: CASTETSALRSYEQYF.

V usage is TRBV7-9 and J usage is TRBJ1-1; D possibly corresponds to TRBD1 (5 bases). This CDR3 has 14 amino acids. Germline CDR1 reads SEHNR; CDR2 reads FQNEAQ (reference sequence). V lost 3 bases and J lost 5, with 13 bases in between. The CDR3 loop is CASSFSTRGTEAFF. As DNA, the CDR3 is TGTGCCAGCAGCTTTTCTACCCGGGGGACTGAAGCTTTCTTT.

The chain links TRBV28 to TRBJ2-1; D might be TRBD1 or TRBD2, each matching 5 bases. Germline-derived CDR1 and CDR2 are MDHEN and SYDVKM. CDR3 length equals 16 residues. The ends were cut back, 6 bases at V and 0 bases at J, with 15 bases in the middle. The chain's CDR3 is CASRHRDASSYNEQFF. The CDR3 DNA follows: TGTGCCAGCAGACACCGGGACGCTAGCTCCTACAATGAGCAGTTCTTC.

This chain joins TRBV6-5 and TRBJ2-3; perhaps TRBD1 as D (6 bases). From germline, CDR1 is MNHEY and CDR2 SVGAGI. The V gene lost 0 bases and the J gene lost 2 bases, with 9 bases spanning the gap. The CDR3 runs to 15 residues. CDR3 coding DNA: TGTGCCAGCAGTTACTCGACAGGCAACACAGATACGCAGTATTTT. Residues: CASSYSTGNTDTQYF.

The chain links TRBV5-1 to TRBJ2-1, with TRBD1 matching 7 bases. The CDR3 has 17 amino acids. V lost 0 bases to trimming and J lost 7 bases; unmatched junction nucleotides: 13. The germline CDR1 and CDR2 sequences are SGHRS and YFSETQ. The CDR3 here is CASSLGTGHFTGNEQFF. The DNA for the CDR3 is TGCGCCAGCAGCTTGGGGACAGGCCACTTTACCGGGAATGAGCAGTTCTTC. The whole variable domain, filled in from reference TRBV5-1 and TRBJ2-1, reads KAGVTQTPRYLIKTRGQQVTLSCSPISGHRSVSWYQQTPGQGLQFLFEYFSETQRNKGNFPGRFSGRQFSNSRSEMNVSTLELGDSALYLCASSLGTGHFTGNEQFFGPGTRLTVL.

The gene calls are TRBV27 and TRBJ2-1; D is undetermined. Per germline, CDR1 MNHEY and CDR2 SMNVEV (reference sequence). The CDR3 is 14 amino acids. The V gene lost 4 bases and the J gene lost 0 bases, with 7 bases spanning the gap. The CDR3 nucleotides are TGTGCCAGCAGTTCCCTTAGCTCCTACAATGAGCAGTTCTTC. Translating it yields CASSSLSSYNEQFF.

This clone was observed a few times. This chain connects TRBV11-2 to TRBJ2-1; unclear D gene. The CDR3 covers 13 residues. Deletions cut 3 bases from V and 4 bases from J, with 7 bases between. CDR1 and CDR2 (germline): SGHAT, FQNNGV. CDR3 in DNA: TGTGCCAGCAGCTTCGAGGTGTACAATGAGCAGTTCTTC. It is translated as CASSFEVYNEQFF.

This clone was detected only a few times. The chain is built from TRBV28 and TRBJ1-4, with D hard to call. V was clipped by 6 bases and J by 4 bases, with 15 bases between them. Germline assignment: CDR1 MDHEN and CDR2 SYDVKM. This CDR3 has 15 amino acids. The CDR3 coding sequence is TGTGCCAGCAGCCTAAACAGTGGTGGTAATGAAAAACTGTTTTTT. Translated, it gives CASSLNSGGNEKLFF. Based on the CDR3 plus reference TRBV28 and TRBJ1-4, the full variable domain is DVKVTQSSRYLVKRTGEKVFLECVQDMDHENMFWYRQDPGLGLRLIYFSYDVKMKEKGDIPEGYSVSREKKERFSLILESASTNQTSMYLCASSLNSGGNEKLFFGSGTQLSVL.

The chain combines TRBV4-2 with TRBJ2-3; D call uncertain. The length of the CDR3 is 13 residues. Germline V gives CDR1 LGHNA, CDR2 YNFKEQ. V gave up 1 base and J gave up 4 bases, with 6 bases separating them. CDR3 DNA: TGTGCCAGCAGCCAAGGTCGGGCAGATACGCAGTATTTT. Translating it yields CASSQGRADTQYF.

This clone appeared once. The chain has TRBV30 and TRBJ2-1; D is unclear. V was pared by 0 bases and J by 7 bases, with 16 bases between. Germline V gives CDR1 GTSNPN, CDR2 SVGIG (reference sequence). CDR3 size: 15 residues. CDR3 residues: CAWSVMVTPWNEQFF. In DNA form, the CDR3 reads TGTGCCTGGAGTGTAATGGTTACCCCCTGGAATGAGCAGTTCTTC.